These 4 T cell receptor beta chains share one sample of origin, sequenced in a study of sequential checkpoint blockade in melanoma (dated by TCRdb to between 2018 and 2021). The library was obtained by the immunoSEQ multiplex PCR assay. TCRdb obtained this table from immuneACCESS and retained in-frame rearrangements with V and J assigned. These tables miss some clones; where compared with another copy, unresolved V genes account for less than half of the shortfall, and the remainder is unexplained. For this sample the table gives roughly 18,000 clones, of which 55% to 75% were detected only once. The top ten clonotypes cover 18% of the sample. This specimen's treatment or condition label, per the study, means: randomized to nivolumab then ipilimumab (arm A) or the reverse (arm B). This sample comprised CD8+ T cells sorted from blood (inferred from file names), obtained from a patient given nivolumab and ipilimumab in sequence. Receptors originate from a human donor with melanoma.

This clone was seen just once. J is TRBJ1-2 and V is TRBV7-3; 8 bases match TRBD1. J lost 7 bases, V lost 5 bases, and 9 bases had no gene match. Germline V CDR1 and CDR2: SGHTA, FQGTGA. The CDR3 consists of 14 residues. CDR3 region: CASSLPDRVAGYTF. The CDR3 DNA reads TGTGCCAGCAGCCTCCCGGACAGGGTCGCTGGCTACACCTTC.

Points on this clone: At one of its ends the junction is not consistent with the germline gene, which may arise from a read error. The rearrangement joins TRBV7-9 to TRBJ2-2, with D perhaps matching TRBD1 (5 bases). The length of the CDR3 is 16 residues. In germline, CDR1 is SEHNR, CDR2 FQNEAQ (reference sequence). The CDR3 bases are TGTGCCAGCAGCCTCGATCCAGACAGTCCCACCAGGGAGCTGTTTTTT. Its translation: CASSLDPDSPTRELFF.

This clone came up a few times. The V and J genes are TRBV5-6 and TRBJ1-2; TRBD1 matches at 7 bases. V was clipped by 4 bases and J by 8 bases; unmatched bases: 8. CDR3 length: 13 amino acids. The germline CDR1 and CDR2 sequences are SGHDT and YYEEEE. The CDR3 loop reads CASSPDRAGGYTF. The CDR3 region has the DNA TGTGCCAGCAGCCCTGACAGGGCTGGAGGCTACACCTTC. The complete variable domain, with remaining parts taken from reference TRBV5-6 and TRBJ1-2, reads DAGVTQSPTHLIKTRGQQVTLRCSPKSGHDTVSWYQQALGQGPQFIFQYYEEEERQRGNFPDRFSGHQFPNYSSELNVNALLLGDSALYLCASSPDRAGGYTFGSGTRLTVV.

This clone came up a few times. The chain uses TRBV6-1 and TRBJ1-1; maybe TRBD1 (6 bases). Germline V CDR1 and CDR2: MNHNS, SASEGT. The CDR3 totals 14 residues. The V end lost 2 bases, the J end lost 4 bases, and 11 bases lay between the germline ends. The CDR3 reads CASSELQGGTEAFF. In nucleotides, the CDR3 is TGTGCCAGCAGTGAACTCCAAGGGGGCACTGAAGCTTTCTTT.